The next 10 T cell receptor beta chains were all read from a single sample in a study of blood T cell repertoires in COVID-19 (dated by TCRdb to the early 2020s). Libraries came from the immunoSEQ multiplex PCR assay. TCRdb obtained this table from immuneACCESS and retained in-frame rearrangements with V and J assigned. These tables miss some clones; where compared with another copy, unresolved V genes account for less than half of the shortfall, and the remainder is unexplained. The sample table contains around 20,000 clones; only one count was recorded for about 88% of them. Of the sample, about 11% falls within the top ten clones. The material sequenced was peripheral blood. These receptor sequences come from a human donor in a cohort sampled during active COVID-19. The donor label of this sample is uncertain.

V gene TRBV13 combines with J gene TRBJ2-7; 10 bases are shared with TRBD2. V lost 6 bases to trimming and J lost 5 bases; unmatched junction nucleotides: 10. Germline V lookup: CDR1 PRHDT, CDR2 FYEKMQ (reference sequence). The CDR3 spans 15 residues. CDR3 loop: CASRPGTSESHEQYF. CDR3 sequence (DNA): TGTGCCAGCAGACCAGGGACTAGCGAGTCTCACGAGCAGTACTTC. The whole variable domain, remainder taken from reference TRBV13 and TRBJ2-7, is AAGVIQSPRHLIKEKRETATLKCYPIPRHDTVYWYQQGPGQDPQFLISFYEKMQSDKGSIPDRFSAQQFSDYHSELNMSSLELGDSALYFCASRPGTSESHEQYFGPGTRLTVT.

The rearrangement joins TRBV10-3 to TRBJ2-7, with TRBD2 matching 11 bases. After removal of 6 bases from V and 1 base from J, the junction contained 17 bases not matched to a gene. The CDR3 consists of 19 residues. The germline CDR1 and CDR2 sequences are ENHRY and SYGVKD. The CDR3 nucleotides read TGTGCCATCAGACCCGGTGGGACTAGCGGTCCCGGTGCGTCCTACGAGCAGTACTTC. Amino acid sequence: CAIRPGGTSGPGASYEQYF.

This clone turned up a few times. The chain joins TRBV30 to TRBJ2-5; TRBD1 aligns across 9 bases. Germline trimming cut 0 bases from V and 4 bases from J; bases unmatched to any gene: 6. The CDR3 is made up of 15 amino acids. Germline values: CDR1 GTSNPN, CDR2 SVGIG (reference sequence). The CDR3 here is CAWSVPTGGPETQYF. Here the CDR3 DNA reads TGTGCCTGGAGTGTCCCCACAGGGGGCCCAGAGACCCAGTACTTC.

This chain joins TRBV5-6 and TRBJ1-4; D call uncertain. The CDR3 has 15 residues. The germline CDR1 and CDR2 sequences are SGHDT and YYEEEE. Deletions cut 4 bases from V and 7 bases from J, with 17 bases between. In DNA form, the CDR3 reads TGTGCCAGCAGCGTGCGCAGTAACGGAGGTGAAAAACTGTTTTTT. Its translation is CASSVRSNGGEKLFF.

This chain uses TRBV3-1 (or the pseudogene TRBV3-2) with TRBJ1-2; TRBD1 aligns across 7 bases. The CDR3 contains 14 residues. The germline V gene encodes CDR1 LGHDT and CDR2 YNNKEL (reference sequence). With 5 bases clipped from V and 8 bases from J, the junction kept 11 bases outside the gene matches. The CDR3 is CASSYRQGVYGYTF. CDR3 nucleotides: TGTGCCAGCAGCTACCGACAGGGCGTTTACGGCTACACCTTC.

The rearrangement links TRBV5-5 to TRBJ2-5; possible D gene TRBD1, 5 bases. This CDR3 spans 12 amino acids. Trimming removed 4 bases from V and 4 bases from J, with 8 bases in between. Germline lookup yields CDR1 SGHKS and CDR2 YYEKEE (reference sequence). The CDR3 sequence: CASSPQGETQYF. The CDR3 coding sequence is TGTGCCAGCAGCCCTCAGGGAGAGACCCAGTACTTC.

The chain uses TRBV28 and TRBJ1-2; D perhaps matches TRBD1 (6 bases). Trimming removed 4 bases from V and 7 bases from J, with 10 bases in between. The germline V gene has CDR1 MDHEN and CDR2 SYDVKM. The length of the CDR3 is 12 residues. The CDR3 nucleotides read TGTGCCAGCAGTTATCAGGGGCCTGGCTACACCTTC. This gives the protein CASSYQGPGYTF.

The chain joins TRBV30 to TRBJ2-3; TRBD2 matches 9 bases. CDR3 length equals 13 residues. V was clipped by 4 bases and J by 2 bases; unmatched bases: 1. In germline, CDR1 is GTSNPN, CDR2 SVGIG (reference sequence). This chain's CDR3 is CAWTSGVTDTQYF. DNA of the CDR3: TGTGCCTGGACTAGCGGGGTCACAGATACGCAGTATTTT.

This sequence joins TRBV5-1 and TRBJ2-1; 8 nucleotides agree with TRBD2. J was trimmed by 7 bases and V by 6 bases; bases with no gene match: 6. This CDR3 is 13 amino acids long. Germline assignment: CDR1 SGHRS and CDR2 YFSETQ. The CDR3 DNA reads as TGCGCCAGCATGGCGGGAGGCCTTAATGAGCAGTTCTTC. Its protein is CASMAGGLNEQFF.

The chain is built from TRBV5-1 and TRBJ2-5; 7 bases agree with TRBD1. The CDR3 has 15 residues. Trimming at V came to 0 bases and at J to 4 bases, leaving 6 bases not matched to a gene. CDR1 and CDR2 (germline): SGHRS, YFSETQ. The CDR3 spells CASSLGPTGAETQYF. DNA for the CDR3: TGCGCCAGCAGCTTGGGACCAACAGGGGCAGAGACCCAGTACTTC.